Presented here are 4 T cell receptor beta chains from one specimen sequenced in a study of molecular identifiers for immune sequencing clone quantification. From the PCR reads, TCRdb called clonotypes with MiXCR, one entry per CDR3 protein. The sample has 60,000 to 70,000 distinct CDR3 sequences, roughly 18% seen once. The specimen sequenced was naive CD8+ T cells from blood, with Jurkat cell RNA spiked in. Subset noted: FACS-sorted CD8+CD4-CCR7+CD45RA+ naive T cells. The source of these receptors is a human donor in good health. Some libraries in this study had Jurkat cell RNA spiked in.

A remark on this clonotype: No conserved phenylalanine or tryptophan is present at the end of the CDR3, so a read error is the likely explanation. The V and J genes are TRBV7-9 and TRBJ1-3; the D is unclear. Germline lookup yields CDR1 SEHNR and CDR2 FQNEAQ (reference sequence). This CDR3 contains 11 residues. This CDR3 is CGQPSGNTIYL. CDR3 sequence (DNA): TGTGGCCAGCCCTCTGGAAACACCATATATCTT.

This clonotype was seen repeatedly, ten times or more. The rearrangement joins TRBV19 to TRBJ2-3; 10 bases agree with TRBD1. Germline V lookup: CDR1 LNHDA, CDR2 SQIVND (reference sequence). J gave up 4 bases and V 3 bases, and 4 bases lay outside the gene matches. The CDR3 sequence is 15 residues long. CDR3 nucleotides: TGTGCCAGTAGTATGACAGGGGGCTCGGCAGATACGCAGTATTTT. This sequence encodes CASSMTGGSADTQYF.

About this clonotype: At one end, the junction sequence differs from germline, possibly due to a read error. The chain has TRBV6-5 and TRBJ2-7; 9 nucleotides agree with TRBD2. There are 16 residues in the CDR3. In germline, CDR1 is MNHEY, CDR2 SVGAGI. DNA of the CDR3: TGTGTCAGCAGTTACCAGAGACTAGCGGTTGTTGGCGAGCAGTACTTC. It yields the protein CVSSYQRLAVVGEQYF.

This clonotype was observed at least ten times. The chain combines TRBV2 with TRBJ1-5; TRBD1 agrees at 7 bases. Losses at the gene ends were 6 bases for V and 0 bases for J; bases not matched to a gene: 11. Germline V gene data show CDR1 as SNHLY and CDR2 as FYNNEI. This CDR3 region has 17 residues. DNA for the CDR3: TGTGCCAGCAGGAGGACAGGAGACCATTATAGCAATCAGCCCCAGCATTTT. It is translated as CASRRTGDHYSNQPQHF. Based on the CDR3 plus reference TRBV2 and TRBJ1-5, the full variable domain is EPEVTQTPSHQVTQMGQEVILRCVPISNHLYFYWYRQILGQKVEFLVSFYNNEISEKSEIFDDQFSVERPDGSNFTLKIRSTKLEDSAMYFCASRRTGDHYSNQPQHFGDGTRLSIL.